These 16 T cell receptor beta chains came from one sample sequenced in a study of shared clonotypes between healthy human individuals. The method was immunoSEQ multiplex PCR; TCRdb's version includes in-frame clones alone and lacks a portion of them. The sample holds fewer than 1.4 million clones; roughly 74% are singletons and the top ten take roughly 0.65%. The sequenced sample consisted of memory CD4+ T cells from PBMCs. Subset meaning: CD45RA-negative fraction. Source of these receptors: a man between 18 and 29 years old in good health. Some clones in this sample may be carry-over from other donors' samples.

The gene calls are TRBV19 and TRBJ1-5; weak D call: TRBD1 (5 bases). V lost 3 bases and J lost 7, with 19 bases in between. Germline V gene data show CDR1 as LNHDA and CDR2 as SQIVND (reference sequence). This CDR3 spans 16 amino acids. Here the CDR3 reads CASSMQDRGDWQPQHF. DNA of the CDR3: TGTGCCAGTAGTATGCAGGATCGGGGCGATTGGCAGCCCCAGCATTTT.

This chain connects TRBV28 to TRBJ2-1; D is unresolved. V was clipped by 7 bases and J by 4 bases, with 20 bases between them. Germline-derived CDR1 and CDR2 are MDHEN and SYDVKM. This CDR3 has 16 residues. CDR3 sequence: CASTLRSGMGYNEQFF. The CDR3 bases are TGTGCCAGCACCCTTAGGAGTGGGATGGGGTACAATGAGCAGTTCTTC. Using reference TRBV28 and TRBJ2-1 for the parts outside the CDR3, the full variable domain is DVKVTQSSRYLVKRTGEKVFLECVQDMDHENMFWYRQDPGLGLRLIYFSYDVKMKEKGDIPEGYSVSREKKERFSLILESASTNQTSMYLCASTLRSGMGYNEQFFGPGTRLTVL.

This chain uses TRBV2 with TRBJ2-6; TRBD1 aligns across 10 bases. V lost 5 bases, J lost 2 bases, and 3 bases stayed unmatched. Germline V gene sequence: CDR1 SNHLY, CDR2 FYNNEI. This CDR3 comprises 16 residues. CDR3 DNA: TGTGCCAGCAGTTCCGGACAGGGGGCTGGGGCCAACGTCCTGACTTTC. Translated: CASSSGQGAGANVLTF.

This chain joins TRBV28 and TRBJ1-5; D uncertain. Germline loops: CDR1 MDHEN, CDR2 SYDVKM. The ends were cut back, 3 bases at V and 0 bases at J, with 9 bases in the middle. The length of the CDR3 is 15 residues. The CDR3 region has the DNA TGTGCCAGCAGTTTGACACCTTATAGCAATCAGCCCCAGCATTTT. Its protein is CASSLTPYSNQPQHF.

The rearrangement joins TRBV28 to TRBJ1-5, with D possibly being TRBD1 (5 bases). Germline CDR1 is MDHEN and CDR2 is SYDVKM. This CDR3 is built from 17 residues. V lost 6 bases and J 1 base, leaving 19 bases between the germline ends. Here the CDR3 DNA reads TGTGCCAGCAGAAAGCCCTCCGGGACCCAAAGCAATCAGCCCCAGCATTTT. This gives the protein CASRKPSGTQSNQPQHF.

The chain joins TRBV27 to TRBJ2-7; possible D gene TRBD1, 6 bases. The CDR3 runs to 14 residues. The germline V gene encodes CDR1 MNHEY and CDR2 SMNVEV (reference sequence). Between the trimmed V and J ends, which lost 6 bases and 2 bases, there was a span of 14 bases. This CDR3 reads CASRTSWGPYEQYF. In nucleotides, the CDR3 is TGTGCCAGCAGGACGTCATGGGGGCCCTACGAGCAGTACTTC.

The J gene is TRBJ2-2, the V gene TRBV2, with D possibly being TRBD1 (6 bases). V was pared by 4 bases and J by 5 bases, with 11 bases between. Germline CDR1 and CDR2: SNHLY and FYNNEI. The CDR3 has 14 residues. As DNA, the CDR3 is TGTGCCAGCAGTGTGGCAGGGGTGACCGGGGAGCTGTTTTTT. Translated: CASSVAGVTGELFF.

The chain combines TRBV18 with TRBJ2-1; the match to TRBD1 covers 7 bases. The CDR3 runs 15 residues. The junction had 11 bases not matched to a gene; V was cut back by 6 bases and J by 6 bases. The germline V gene encodes CDR1 KGHSH and CDR2 LQKENI. CDR3 region: CASSATAQGINEQFF. CDR3 coding DNA: TGTGCCAGCTCCGCCACGGCACAGGGGATCAATGAGCAGTTCTTC.

The rearrangement uses TRBV11-1 and TRBJ1-5; D remains unclear. Germline values: CDR1 SGHAT, CDR2 FQDESV (reference sequence). The CDR3 spans 14 residues. Trimming shortened V by 5 bases and J by 5 bases, and 13 bases separated the two germline ends. CDR3 protein: CASSPGHGDQPQHF. The DNA of the CDR3 is TGTGCCAGCAGCCCGGGCCACGGGGATCAGCCCCAGCATTTT.

The chain carries TRBV9 and TRBJ2-5; D is possibly TRBD2 (6 bases). V lost 4 bases, J lost 1 base, and 11 bases lay in between. This CDR3 contains 14 residues. Germline values: CDR1 SGDLS, CDR2 YYNGEE. CDR3 protein: CASSSGTFQETQYF. CDR3 nucleotides: TGTGCCAGCAGCTCCGGGACTTTCCAAGAGACCCAGTACTTC. Full variable domain (remainder filled in from reference TRBV9 and TRBJ2-5): DSGVTQTPKHLITATGQRVTLRCSPRSGDLSVYWYQQSLDQGLQFLIQYYNGEERAKGNILERFSAQQFPDLHSELNLSSLELGDSALYFCASSSGTFQETQYFGPGTRLLVL.

This chain uses TRBV2 with TRBJ2-3; 12 bases line up with TRBD2. This CDR3 contains 18 residues. Germline CDR1 SNHLY, CDR2 FYNNEI. Trimming removed 6 bases from V and 9 bases from J; junction bases left unmatched: 19. The CDR3 DNA reads as TGTGCCAGCAGCGGAGCCACCGGGACTAGCGGGCTAATTGCCACGCAGTATTTT. This encodes CASSGATGTSGLIATQYF.

In this sample, this clone turned up once. This rearrangement joins TRBV5-1 to TRBJ2-5, with TRBD2 identical over 7 bases. With 1 base clipped from V and 1 base from J, the junction kept 1 base outside the gene matches. Germline V gene data show CDR1 as SGHRS and CDR2 as YFSETQ. The CDR3 extends over 14 amino acids. The CDR3 here is CASSLTSAQETQYF. The CDR3 DNA follows: TGCGCCAGCAGCTTGACTAGCGCCCAAGAGACCCAGTACTTC.

The J gene is TRBJ2-5, the V gene TRBV5-7; D unresolved. TRBV5-7 is labeled an ORF, and its function is uncertain. This CDR3 has 13 amino acids. V was trimmed by 5 bases and J by 5 bases, leaving 13 bases between them. The CDR3 protein is CASRLKGDETQYF. The CDR3 DNA sequence: TGTGCCAGCAGGTTAAAGGGTGACGAGACCCAGTACTTC.

This clone is a singleton in its sample. Other nucleotide sequences in the sample specify the same CDR3. The chain uses TRBV11-2 and TRBJ1-3, with TRBD1 as a possible D gene (5 bases). With 1 base removed from V and 4 bases from J, the gap between germline ends came to 11 bases. The CDR3 length is 15 residues. Germline CDR1 SGHAT, CDR2 FQNNGV. The CDR3, as DNA: TGTGCCAGCAGCTTAGCTGGCAGGGTCGGAAACACCATATATTTT. This codes for CASSLAGRVGNTIYF.

The sample holds many counts of this clone. The chain recombines TRBV6-5 with TRBJ1-3; unclear D gene. The CDR3 length is 14 residues. Trimming left V 6 bases short and J 0 bases short, with 9 bases between. Germline V gene lookup returns CDR1 MNHEY and CDR2 SVGAGI. In DNA form, the CDR3 reads TGTGCCAGCAGGAAACAGAACTCTGGAAACACCATATATTTT. Translating it yields CASRKQNSGNTIYF.

CDR3 coding DNA: TGTGCCAGCAGCTGGACTAGCGGGTCCTACGAGCAGTACTTC. Translated: CASSWTSGSYEQYF. The chain carries TRBV7-6 and TRBJ2-7, with 11 nucleotides matching TRBD2. The CDR3 is 14 amino acids. Trimming at V came to 4 bases and at J to 1 base, leaving 0 bases not matched to a gene. Germline CDR1 and CDR2: SGHVS and FNYEAQ.